This T cell receptor beta chain is from a study of beta chain features in type 1 diabetes. The germline V gene encodes CDR1 SGHRS and CDR2 YFSETQ. Trimming stripped 5 bases from V and 7 bases from J, with 13 bases between. The CDR3 has 12 amino acids. The study reverse transcribed the entire isolated RNA, so it sequenced expressed TCRB transcripts. Repertoires were generated with immunoSEQ multiplex PCR, while TCRdb's copy carries only in-frame clones and drops some. The sample contains a few hundred thousand clones, about 14% of which appear only once. The sequence was obtained from a woman between 18 and 29 years old in good health. The V gene is TRBV5-1, the J gene TRBJ2-7; a weak D match, TRBD1 (6 bases). Input material: naive CD4+ T cells from blood. CDR3 residues: CASSQSGTEQYF. CDR3 coding DNA: TGCGCCAGCAGTCAGTCCGGGACAGAGCAGTACTTC.